This TCR beta chain was sequenced during a study of shared clonotypes between healthy human individuals. Overall study context: Three plates were used per donor for CD4 naive, three for CD4 memory, two for CD8 naive and one for CD8 memory.

Turning to this clone: What it recognizes is unknown.

Study conclusions and caveats: On the whole, naive subsets had larger estimated richness than memory subsets had.

As defined, naive CD8 cells were CD45RO-negative and positively selected for CCR7, with terminally differentiated effector memory CD45RA+ cells excluded. Deep was the level used in running the assay. The table came from immunoSEQ multiplex PCR; TCRdb's copy has only in-frame clones and leaves some out. The profile shows some 800,000 clones, around 93% of them singletons. The sequence derives from a man aged 25 to 40 in good health. Sequencing was done on a sample of naive CD8+ T cells sorted from blood.

In DNA form, the CDR3 reads TGTGCCAGCAGTTCGACAGGGGGCAGCACAGATACGCAGTATTTT. Its translation: CASSSTGGSTDTQYF. The rearrangement uses TRBV21-1 and TRBJ2-3; no DNA check was done on the table's D call, TRBD1. TRBV21-1 is designated a pseudogene. The CDR3 extends over 15 amino acids.